This TCR beta chain emerged from a study of Graves' ophthalmopathy and Graves' hyperthyroidism. Findings and limits, study-wide: Blood also carried most expanded thyroid clonotypes exceeding 0.001 frequency.

RNA transcripts were the source from which TCR beta CDR3 regions were amplified. First-round RT-PCR used HTBI primers; second-round multiplex PCR followed. MiXCR, applied by TCRdb to the multiplex PCR reads, yields one record per CDR3 protein. The sample gives approximately 410,000 distinct CDR3 sequences, 15% of which show up once; 5.5% to 8% is in the top ten. At least ten counts were recorded for this clonotype. Its antigen remains unknown. The TCR originated in a woman aged 18-29 years with stable Graves' hyperthyroidism. Sequencing input: peripheral blood.

The CDR3 region has the DNA TGTGCCAGCAGCCCAGGGGGAGCTGGGGCCAACGTCCTGACTTTC. Its protein product is CASSPGGAGANVLTF. The gene calls are TRBV7-2 and TRBJ2-6; 7 bases map to TRBD1. The ends lost 5 bases at V and 2 bases at J; junction bases unmatched: 3. Germline CDR1 SGHTA, CDR2 FQGNSA. CDR3 length equals 15 residues.